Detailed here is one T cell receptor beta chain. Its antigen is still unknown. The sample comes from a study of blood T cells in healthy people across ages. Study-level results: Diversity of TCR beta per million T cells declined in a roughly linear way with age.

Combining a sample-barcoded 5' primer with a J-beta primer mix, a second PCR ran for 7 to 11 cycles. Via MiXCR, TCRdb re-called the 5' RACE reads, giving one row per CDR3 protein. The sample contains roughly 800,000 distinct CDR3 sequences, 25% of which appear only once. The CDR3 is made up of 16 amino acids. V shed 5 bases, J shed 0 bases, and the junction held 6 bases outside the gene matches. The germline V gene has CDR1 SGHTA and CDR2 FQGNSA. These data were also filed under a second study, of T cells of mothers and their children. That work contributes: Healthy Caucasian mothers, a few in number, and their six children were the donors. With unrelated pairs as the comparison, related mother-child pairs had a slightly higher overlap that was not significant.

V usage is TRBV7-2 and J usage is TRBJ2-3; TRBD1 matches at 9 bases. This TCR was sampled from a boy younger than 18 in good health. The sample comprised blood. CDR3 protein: CASSRTGTGSTDTQYF. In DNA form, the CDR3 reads TGTGCCAGCAGCCGAACCGGGACAGGGAGCACAGATACGCAGTATTTT.